This T cell receptor beta chain was obtained from a study of blood T cell repertoires in COVID-19. Germline V gene sequence: CDR1 SGHTA, CDR2 FQGNSA. The CDR3 loop spans 13 amino acids. Trimming removed 1 base from V and 4 bases from J, with 5 bases in between. Measured with immunoSEQ multiplex PCR; TCRdb has only the in-frame clones, and not every one. Among around 190,000 clones listed, 80% to 90% were seen once. Only a few counts were recorded for this clone. The sample comprised peripheral blood. The rearrangement links TRBV7-2 to TRBJ1-3; no firm D call. This TCR derives from a woman older than 75 with acute or convalescent COVID-19. DNA of the CDR3: TGTGCCAGCAGCTTAGTTATGGGAAACACCATATATTTT. This encodes CASSLVMGNTIYF. The whole variable domain, filled in from reference TRBV7-2 and TRBJ1-3, reads GAGVSQSPSNKVTEKGKDVELRCDPISGHTALYWYRQSLGQGLEFLIYFQGNSAPDKSGLPSDRFSAERTGGSVSTLTIQRTQQEDSAVYLCASSLVMGNTIYFGEGSWLTVV.